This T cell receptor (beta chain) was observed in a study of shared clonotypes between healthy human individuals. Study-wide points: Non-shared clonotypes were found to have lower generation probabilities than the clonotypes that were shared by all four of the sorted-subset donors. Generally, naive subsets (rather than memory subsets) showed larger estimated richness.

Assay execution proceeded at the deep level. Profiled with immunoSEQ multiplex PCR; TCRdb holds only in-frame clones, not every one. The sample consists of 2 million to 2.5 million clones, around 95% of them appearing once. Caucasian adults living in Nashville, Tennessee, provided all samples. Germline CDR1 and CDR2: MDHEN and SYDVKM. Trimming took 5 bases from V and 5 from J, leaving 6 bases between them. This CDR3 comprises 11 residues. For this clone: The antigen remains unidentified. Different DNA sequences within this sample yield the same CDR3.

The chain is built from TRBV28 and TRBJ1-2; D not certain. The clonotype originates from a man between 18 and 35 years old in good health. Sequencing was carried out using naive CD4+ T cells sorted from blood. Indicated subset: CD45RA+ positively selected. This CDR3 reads CASSQRYGYTF. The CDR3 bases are TGTGCCAGCAGTCAGCGGTATGGCTACACCTTC.